This T cell receptor (beta chain) was captured by sequencing in a study of OX40 agonist ivuxolimab in advanced cancers. Clones were read by immunoSEQ multiplex PCR, and TCRdb kept only the in-frame ones, dropping some. The table lists tens of thousands of clones, over 85% of them singletons. V was clipped by 6 bases and J by 4 bases; unmatched bases: 15. The V gene's germline CDR1 is MDHEN and CDR2 SYDVKM. CDR3 length: 18 residues. Excluded were patients having autoimmune disease history or systemic immunosuppression. Source: CD4+ or CD8+ T cells sorted from blood, taken in a trial of the OX40 agonist ivuxolimab. The TCR comes from an adult with an advanced solid tumor such as melanoma, head and neck, liver or kidney cancer. The chain employs TRBV28 and TRBJ2-1, with TRBD2 matching 10 bases. As DNA, the CDR3 is TGTGCCAGCAGAAGTTTTCTATCGAGGACTAGCGGTTACAATGAGCAGTTCTTC. Translating gives CASRSFLSRTSGYNEQFF.